Listed here is a single TCR beta chain. TCRdb's copy holds only in-frame clones and misses some; the assay was immunoSEQ multiplex PCR. The sample has around 300,000 clones, 75% to 90% seen once; the top ten hold about 2.2%. Germline CDR1 is GTSNPN and CDR2 is SVGIG (reference sequence). V dropped 0 bases and J dropped 5 bases, with 16 bases sitting between them. The CDR3 covers 16 residues. This specimen belongs to a study of blood T cell repertoires in COVID-19. The chain uses TRBV30 and TRBJ1-4, with unresolved D. Sample: peripheral blood. The receptor was derived from a woman younger than 45 who had recovered from COVID-19. The DNA of the CDR3 is TGTGCCTGGAGTGTACTCCGGACTGACTGGAATGAAAAACTGTTTTTT. It yields the protein CAWSVLRTDWNEKLFF.